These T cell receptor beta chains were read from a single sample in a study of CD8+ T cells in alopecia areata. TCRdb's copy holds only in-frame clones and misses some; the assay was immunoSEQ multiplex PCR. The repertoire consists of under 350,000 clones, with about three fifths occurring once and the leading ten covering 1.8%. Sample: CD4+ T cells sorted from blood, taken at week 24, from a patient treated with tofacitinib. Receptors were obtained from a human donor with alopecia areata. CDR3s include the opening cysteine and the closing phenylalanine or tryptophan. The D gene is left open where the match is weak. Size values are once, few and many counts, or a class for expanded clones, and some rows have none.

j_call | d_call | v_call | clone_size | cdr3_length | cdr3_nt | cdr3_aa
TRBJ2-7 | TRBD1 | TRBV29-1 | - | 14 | TGCAGCGTTGACCCGACAGGGCTTCGTTACGAGCAGTACTTC | CSVDPTGLRYEQYF
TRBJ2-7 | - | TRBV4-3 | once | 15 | TGCGCCAGCAGCCAAGCTGGGACCAGTCTCTACGAGCAGTACTTC | CASSQAGTSLYEQYF
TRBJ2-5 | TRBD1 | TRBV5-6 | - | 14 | TGTGCCAGCAGCACGACAGGGTCTTCGGAGACCCAGTACTTC | CASSTTGSSETQYF
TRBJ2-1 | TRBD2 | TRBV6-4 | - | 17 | TGTGCCAGCAGCCCACTAGCGGGGGGCCTGGGAGGCAATGAGCAGTTCTTC | CASSPLAGGLGGNEQFF
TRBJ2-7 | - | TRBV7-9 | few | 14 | TGTGCCAGCAGCGTCCCGGGACCGCGAAGCGAGCAGTACTTC | CASSVPGPRSEQYF
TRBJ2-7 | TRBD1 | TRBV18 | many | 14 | TGTGCCAGCTCAACGACAGGGAATGGTCACGAGCAGTACTTC | CASSTTGNGHEQYF
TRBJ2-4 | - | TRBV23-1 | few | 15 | TGCGCCAGCAGTCAAGCAGGGGTTAACAAAAACATTCAGTACTTC | CASSQAGVNKNIQYF
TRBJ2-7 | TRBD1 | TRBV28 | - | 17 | TGTGCCAGCAGTTCCCCTCGTCAGGGACAGGGATACTACGAGCAGTACTTC | CASSSPRQGQGYYEQYF
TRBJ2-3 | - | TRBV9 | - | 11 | TGTGCCAGCAGCGACTTGGATACGCAGTATTTT | CASSDLDTQYF
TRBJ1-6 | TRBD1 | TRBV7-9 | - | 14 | TGTGCCAGCAGCACGGGACAGGGTAATTCACCCCTCCACTTT | CASSTGQGNSPLHF
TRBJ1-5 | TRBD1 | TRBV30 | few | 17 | TGTGCCTGGAGGGAAAAACAGGGGAAAGGATGGGATCAGCCCCAGCATTTT | CAWREKQGKGWDQPQHF
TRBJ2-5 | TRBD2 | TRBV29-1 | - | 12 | TGCAGCGTTGAGCAGGGAGGGGAGACCCAGTACTTC | CSVEQGGETQYF
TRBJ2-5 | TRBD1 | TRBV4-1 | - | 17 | TGCGCCAGCAGCAAGGGACAGGGGCCCCCGAGCCAAGAGACCCAGTACTTC | CASSKGQGPPSQETQYF
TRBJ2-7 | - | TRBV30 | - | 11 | TGTGCCTGGAGTCCTGGGTATGAGCAGTACTTC | CAWSPGYEQYF
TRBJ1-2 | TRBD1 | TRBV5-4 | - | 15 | TGTGCCAGCAGTTTTGAAGCAGGGGGCGTAGGAGGCTACACCTTC | CASSFEAGGVGGYTF
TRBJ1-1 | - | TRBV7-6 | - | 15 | TGTGCCAGCAGCCGCGGACAGAAGGTTTTCTCTGAAGCTTTCTTT | CASSRGQKVFSEAFF
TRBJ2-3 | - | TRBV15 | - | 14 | TGTGCCACCAGCAGAGAATTGAACACAGATACGCAGTATTTT | CATSRELNTDTQYF
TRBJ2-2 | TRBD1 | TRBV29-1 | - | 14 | TGCAGCGCAAGACAGGGATTCTACACCGGGGAGCTGTTTTTT | CSARQGFYTGELFF
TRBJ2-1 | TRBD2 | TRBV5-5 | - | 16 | TGTGCCAGCAGCTCCTTACTAGCGACCTCCTACAATGAGCAGTTCTTC | CASSSLLATSYNEQFF
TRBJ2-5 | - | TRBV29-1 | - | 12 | TGCAGCGCTAGAGGATTACAAGAGACCCAGTACTTC | CSARGLQETQYF
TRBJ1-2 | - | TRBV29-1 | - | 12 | TGCAGCGCCCGGGGAGAGAACTATGGCTACACCTTC | CSARGENYGYTF
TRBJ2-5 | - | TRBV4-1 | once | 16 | TGCGCCAGCAGCCCCCGGGACATAAATCGCCAAGAGACCCAGTACTTC | CASSPRDINRQETQYF
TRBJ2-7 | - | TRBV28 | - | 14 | TGTGCCAGCCAAACGGGGGATTTGAGCTACGAGCAGTACTTC | CASQTGDLSYEQYF
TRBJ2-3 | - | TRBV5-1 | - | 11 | TGCGCCAGCAGCCTCACAGATACGCAGTATTTT | CASSLTDTQYF
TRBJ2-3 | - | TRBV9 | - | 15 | TGTGCCAGCAGCGGACAGGAAGAAGGCACAGATACGCAGTATTTT | CASSGQEEGTDTQYF
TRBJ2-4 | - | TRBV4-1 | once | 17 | TGCGCCAGCAGCCAATCGAGGGGCGCACTAGCCAAAAACATTCAGTACTTC | CASSQSRGALAKNIQYF
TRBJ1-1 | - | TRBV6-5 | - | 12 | TGTGCCAGCAAGAGGCGGAACACTGAAGCTTTCTTT | CASKRRNTEAFF
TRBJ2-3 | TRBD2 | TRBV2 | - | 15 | TGTGCCAGCAATCCCACGGGGACTAGATCCGATACGCAGTATTTT | CASNPTGTRSDTQYF
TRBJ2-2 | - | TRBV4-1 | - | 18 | TGCGCCAGCAGCCAAGAGGGGTTCCGGGACCGAGACACCGGGGAGCTGTTTTTT | CASSQEGFRDRDTGELFF
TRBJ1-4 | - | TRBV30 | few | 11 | TGTGCCTGGAGTGTAGGGGAAAAACTGTTTTTT | CAWSVGEKLFF
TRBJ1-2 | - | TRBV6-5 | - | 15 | TGTGCCAGCAGTTACTCCCGGGCCCCGCAATCTGGCTACACCTTC | CASSYSRAPQSGYTF
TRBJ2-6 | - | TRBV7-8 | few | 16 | TGTGCCAGCAGCGACGGACGGGCCTCTGGGGCCAACGTCCTGACTTTC | CASSDGRASGANVLTF
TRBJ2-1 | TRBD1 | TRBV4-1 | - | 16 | TGCGCCAGCAGCCCGGGACAGGGGGAGGGCTACAATGAGCAGTTCTTC | CASSPGQGEGYNEQFF
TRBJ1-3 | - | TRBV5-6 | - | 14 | TGTGCCAGCAGCTTGTCTAGCTCTGGAAACACCATATATTTT | CASSLSSSGNTIYF
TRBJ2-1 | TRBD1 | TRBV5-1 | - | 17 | TGCGCCAGCAGCTCTGAAGCCGGGACAGGGTCCTACAATGAGCAGTTCTTC | CASSSEAGTGSYNEQFF
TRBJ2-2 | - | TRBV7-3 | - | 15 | TGTGCCAGCAGCTCCCGTCAAAGATCCACCGGGGAGCTGTTTTTT | CASSSRQRSTGELFF
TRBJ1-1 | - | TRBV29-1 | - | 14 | TGCAGCGTCGAAGGTACGGACAGAGACACTGAAGCTTTCTTT | CSVEGTDRDTEAFF